This TCR beta chain emerged from a study of regulatory T cells in long-lasting Graves disease. Findings and limits, study-wide: Among samples with persistent disease, TRBV28, TRBJ1-2 and TRBJ2-5 were favored. Persistent Graves' patients showed reduced TCR diversity versus newly diagnosed patients.

Building of the TCR beta libraries involved iRepertoire HTBI primers and Arm-PCR of CDR3 regions. Via MiXCR, TCRdb re-called the multiplex PCR reads, giving one row per CDR3 protein. Seen here are 200,000 to 250,000 distinct CDR3 sequences, 20% observed once, and the top ten hold around 13%. V was cut by 6 bases and J by 4 bases, with 15 bases left in between. CDR1 and CDR2 from the germline V gene are MNHEY and SVGEGT. The CDR3 spans 14 residues. Time point specified: newly diagnosed GD, antithyroid drugs for less than 3 months. The TCR library used RNA extracted from PBMCs. The source of the patients was an endocrinology department in Xi'an, China. This clonotype occurred many times. Its antigen remains unknown.

This TCR came from a female donor with Graves disease. The V and J genes are TRBV6-2 or TRBV6-3 and TRBJ1-2; D is undetermined. The specimen comprised peripheral blood mononuclear cells (PBMCs), sampled at new diagnosis, from a patient treated with antithyroid drugs. The CDR3 sequence: CASRTAGRIYGYTF. The CDR3 nucleotides are TGTGCCAGCAGGACTGCCGGGCGGATCTATGGCTACACCTTC.